This TCR beta chain comes out of a study of beta chain features in type 1 diabetes. Whole-study results and caveats: Type 1 diabetes patients had TCRB CDR3s that were shorter (moderately but significantly so) in all four CD4+ subsets.

Sequenced material consisted of expressed TCRB transcripts (all of the isolated RNA was reverse transcribed). Assay: immunoSEQ multiplex PCR; the TCRdb copy retains only in-frame clones and omits some. Among about 320,000 clones listed, 13% to 15% were seen once. Germline V gene sequence: CDR1 MNHNY, CDR2 SVGAGI (reference sequence). This CDR3 comprises 14 residues. V was cut by 5 bases and J by 2 bases, with 10 bases left in between. Points on this clone: Its antigen is as yet unknown.

CD4+ naive, central memory, regulatory and stem cell-like memory cells were sorted via CD45RO/CCR7/CD25/CD127/CD95/CD27. This TCR was recovered from a man aged 25-40 years in good health. Input material: central memory CD4+ T cells from blood. This sequence joins TRBV6-6 and TRBJ1-5; D uncertain. The chain's CDR3 is CASSSVGGNQPQHF. CDR3 DNA: TGTGCCAGCAGTAGTGTCGGGGGCAATCAGCCCCAGCATTTT.